Following are 4 T cell receptor beta chains from one sample sequenced in a study of a mutant IDH1 vaccine in newly diagnosed glioma. Clones were sequenced by immunoSEQ multiplex PCR, and TCRdb holds only the in-frame ones, with some missing. The sample includes approximately 20,000 clones, around 85% seen only once; the top ten take approximately 5%. As to time point: baseline, week 1 (first vaccination visit). Treatment: pre-vaccination baseline after standard-of-care therapy. Sequencing used PBMCs, obtained from a glioma patient treated with radiotherapy, temozolomide or both. These receptors all stem from a man aged 35 to 55 with glioma.

This rearrangement joins TRBV19 to TRBJ2-5; TRBD2 is a possible D gene (6 bases). Trimming cost V 6 bases and J 5 bases, with 10 bases left between them. The CDR3 has 12 residues. Germline assignment: CDR1 LNHDA and CDR2 SQIVND (reference sequence). The CDR3, as DNA: TGTGCCAGTAGCGGGAGCTTTGAGACCCAGTACTTC. Protein sequence: CASSGSFETQYF.

This clone rates as medium-sized. Other nucleotide sequences in the sample specify the same CDR3. This chain links TRBV6-4 with TRBJ2-3, with a weak D call TRBD1 (5 bases). This CDR3 is built from 15 residues. The V end was cut by 3 bases, the J end by 0 bases, with 10 bases between. Per germline, CDR1 MRHNA and CDR2 SNTAGT. The CDR3 region is CASSEGAGSTDTQYF. CDR3 DNA sequence: TGTGCCAGCAGTGAAGGGGCAGGGAGCACAGATACGCAGTATTTT.

The V gene is TRBV6-1, the J gene TRBJ2-7; 10 positions agree with TRBD2. Per germline, CDR1 MNHNS and CDR2 SASEGT. V lost 1 base and J lost 3; bases outside the gene matches: 3. This CDR3 spans 15 amino acids. CDR3 DNA: TGTGCCAGCAGTGAAGGGACTAGCGGAATCTACGAGCAGTACTTC. This sequence encodes CASSEGTSGIYEQYF.

The J gene is TRBJ2-7, the V gene TRBV29-1; D may be TRBD2 (6 bases). CDR3 length equals 11 residues. Germline lookup yields CDR1 SQVTM and CDR2 ANQGSEA. Trimming took off 3 bases at V and 6 bases at J, with 9 bases between the two ends. CDR3 nucleotide sequence: TGCAGCGTTGAGGGAGGCGGCGAGCAGTACGTC. Translated: CSVEGGGEQYV.